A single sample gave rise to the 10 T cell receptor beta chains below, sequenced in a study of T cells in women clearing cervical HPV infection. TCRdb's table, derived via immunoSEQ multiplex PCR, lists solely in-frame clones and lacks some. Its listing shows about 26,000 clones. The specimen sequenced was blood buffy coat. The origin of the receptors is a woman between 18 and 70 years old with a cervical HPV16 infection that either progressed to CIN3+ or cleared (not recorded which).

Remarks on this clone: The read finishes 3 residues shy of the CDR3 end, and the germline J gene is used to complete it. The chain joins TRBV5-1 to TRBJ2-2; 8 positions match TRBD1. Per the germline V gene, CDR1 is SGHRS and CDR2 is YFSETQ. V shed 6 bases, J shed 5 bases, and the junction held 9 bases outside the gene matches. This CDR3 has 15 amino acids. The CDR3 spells CASNDGTGGTGELFF. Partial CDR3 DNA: TGCGCCAGCAACGACGGAACAGGGGGAACCGGGGAG.

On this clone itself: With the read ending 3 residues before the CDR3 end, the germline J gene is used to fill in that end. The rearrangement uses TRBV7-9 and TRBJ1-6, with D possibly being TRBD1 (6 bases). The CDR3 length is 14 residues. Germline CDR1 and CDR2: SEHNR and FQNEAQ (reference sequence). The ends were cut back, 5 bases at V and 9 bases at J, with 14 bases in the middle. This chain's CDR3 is CASSPEQGVSPLHF. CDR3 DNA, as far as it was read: TGTGCCAGCAGCCCGGAACAGGGAGTTTCACCC.

The sequenced CDR3 bases are TGCAGTGCATCCCCCCGGATAGCGGGCCCACCTTTGTCGGAGACC. Translated: CSASPRIAGPPLSET. The complete CDR3 reads CSASPRIAGPPLSETQYF. J is TRBJ2-5 and V is TRBV20-1; 7 positions agree with TRBD2. Read sequence stops 3 residues before the CDR3 end, and the germline J gene provides the missing end. From germline, CDR1 is DFQATT and CDR2 SNEGSKA (reference sequence). V dropped 6 bases and J dropped 5; count of bases not matched to a gene: 24. This CDR3 has 18 residues.

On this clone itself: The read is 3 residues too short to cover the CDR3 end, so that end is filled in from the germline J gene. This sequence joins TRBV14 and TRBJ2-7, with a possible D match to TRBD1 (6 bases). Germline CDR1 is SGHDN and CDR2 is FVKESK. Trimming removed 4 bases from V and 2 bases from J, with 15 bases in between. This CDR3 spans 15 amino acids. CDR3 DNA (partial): TGTGCCAGCAGCCGAGGGGGAGCAGGAACCTACGAG. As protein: CASSRGGAGTYE. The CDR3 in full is CASSRGGAGTYEQYF.

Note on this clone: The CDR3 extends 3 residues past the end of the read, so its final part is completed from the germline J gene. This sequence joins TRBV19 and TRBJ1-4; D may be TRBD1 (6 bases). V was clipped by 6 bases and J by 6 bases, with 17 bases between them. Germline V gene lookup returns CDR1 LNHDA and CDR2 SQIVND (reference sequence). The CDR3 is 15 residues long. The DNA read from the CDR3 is TGTGCCAGTAGCCCGATACAGGGACGACATGAAAAA. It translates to CASSPIQGRHEK. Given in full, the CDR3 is CASSPIQGRHEKLFF. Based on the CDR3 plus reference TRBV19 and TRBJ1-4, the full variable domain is DGGITQSPKYLFRKEGQNVTLSCEQNLNHDAMYWYRQDPGQGLRLIYYSQIVNDFQKGDIAEGYSVSREKKESFPLTVTSAQKNPTAFYLCASSPIQGRHEKLFFGSGTQLSVL.

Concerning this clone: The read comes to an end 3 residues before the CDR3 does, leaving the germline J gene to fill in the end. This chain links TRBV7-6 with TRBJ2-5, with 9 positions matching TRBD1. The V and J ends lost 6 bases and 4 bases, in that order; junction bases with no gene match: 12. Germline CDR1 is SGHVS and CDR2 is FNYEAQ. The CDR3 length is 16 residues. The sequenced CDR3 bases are TGTGCCAGCAGTTTTACGGGACAGGGCCAGGGAGAGACC. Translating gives CASSFTGQGQGET. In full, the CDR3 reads CASSFTGQGQGETQYF.

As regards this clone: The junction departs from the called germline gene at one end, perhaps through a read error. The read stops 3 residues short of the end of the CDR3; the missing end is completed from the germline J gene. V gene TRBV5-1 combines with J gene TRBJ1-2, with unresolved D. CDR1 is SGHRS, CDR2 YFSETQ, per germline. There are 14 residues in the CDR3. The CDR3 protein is CASSLDPTNYGYTF. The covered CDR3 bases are TGCGCCAGCAGCTTGGATCCCACCAACTATGGG.

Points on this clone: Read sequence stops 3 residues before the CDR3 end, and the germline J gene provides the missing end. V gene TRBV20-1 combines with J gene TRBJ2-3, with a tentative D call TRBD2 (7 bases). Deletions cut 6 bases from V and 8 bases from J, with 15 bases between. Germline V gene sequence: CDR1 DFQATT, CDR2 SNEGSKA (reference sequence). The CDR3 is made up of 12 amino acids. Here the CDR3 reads CSAQRRGGTQYF. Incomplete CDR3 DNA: TGCAGTGCCCAACGAAGGGGGGGTACG.

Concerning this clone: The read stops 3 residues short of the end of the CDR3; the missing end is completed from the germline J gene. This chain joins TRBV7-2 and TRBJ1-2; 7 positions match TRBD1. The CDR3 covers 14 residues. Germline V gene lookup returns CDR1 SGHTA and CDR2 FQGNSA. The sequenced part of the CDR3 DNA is TGTGCCAGCAGCTTTAATCAGGGGGACAATGAC. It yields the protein CASSFNQGDND. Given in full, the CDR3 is CASSFNQGDNDYTF. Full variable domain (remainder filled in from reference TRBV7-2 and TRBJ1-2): GAGVSQSPSNKVTEKGKDVELRCDPISGHTALYWYRQSLGQGLEFLIYFQGNSAPDKSGLPSDRFSAERTGGSVSTLTIQRTQQEDSAVYLCASSFNQGDNDYTFGSGTRLTVV.

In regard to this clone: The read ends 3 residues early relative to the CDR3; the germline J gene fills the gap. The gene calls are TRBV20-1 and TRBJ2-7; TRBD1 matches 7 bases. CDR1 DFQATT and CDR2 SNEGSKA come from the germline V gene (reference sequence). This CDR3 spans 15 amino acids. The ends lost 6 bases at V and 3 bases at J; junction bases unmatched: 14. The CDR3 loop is CSAQPATGSNYEQYF. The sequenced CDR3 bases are TGCAGTGCACAACCCGCGACAGGGTCAAACTACGAG.